A selection of T cell receptor beta chains follows, all from one sample in a study of blood T cell repertoires in COVID-19. Sequenced by immunoSEQ multiplex PCR; TCRdb stores in-frame clones only, minus some. This sample has roughly 70,000 clones, with around 86% found just once. Sequencing input: peripheral blood. The receptors were sampled from a man between 65 and 79 years old with active COVID-19. The CDR3 runs from the conserved cysteine through the conserved F or W. A D gene is named only where the DNA matches it firmly. The listing skips clone size in some rows; elsewhere it reads once, few, many or a size class.

d_gene	v_gene	j_gene	abundance	CDR3nt	CDR3aa
TRBD2	TRBV11-2	TRBJ2-3	few	TGTGCCAGCAGCCAAGGCGGGAGGCGCACAGATACGCAGTATTTT	CASSQGGRRTDTQYF
TRBD1	TRBV6-5	TRBJ2-5	.	TGTGCCAGCAGGACAGGGGGCGCCGAGACCCAGTACTTC	CASRTGGAETQYF
TRBD1	TRBV7-8	TRBJ1-2	once	TGTGCCAGCAGCCCCCGACAGGGAGAACGGTATGGCTACACCTTC	CASSPRQGERYGYTF
.	TRBV7-9	TRBJ2-7	.	TGTGCCAGCAGCGGGCAGCCCTCCTACGAGCAGTACTTC	CASSGQPSYEQYF
TRBD2	TRBV7-6	TRBJ2-1	.	TGTGCCAGCAGCGGAGGACTAGCGGGATACAATGAGCAGTTCTTC	CASSGGLAGYNEQFF
.	TRBV30	TRBJ2-7	.	TGTGCCTGGGCCGGACAGTTCCACGAGCAGTACTTC	CAWAGQFHEQYF
.	TRBV6-2/TRBV6-3	TRBJ1-2	.	TGTGCCAGCAGTTACGCACCCGCCGACAGACCCTACACCTTC	CASSYAPADRPYTF
TRBD1	TRBV4-2	TRBJ2-2	.	TGTGCCAGCAGCCAAGACAGGGGGCTGGGCGGGGAGCTGTTTTTT	CASSQDRGLGGELFF
TRBD1	TRBV2	TRBJ1-2	.	TGTGCCAGCAGTGAAGCGGGACAGGGGACCGGTGGCTACACCTTC	CASSEAGQGTGGYTF
.	TRBV3-1/TRBV3-2	TRBJ2-7	.	TGTGCCAGCAGCCAGCAGGGAACGAAACACGAGCAGTACTTC	CASSQQGTKHEQYF
.	TRBV12-5	TRBJ2-3	.	TGTGCTAGTGGTTCCCGGACAGGCACAGATACGCAGTATTTT	CASGSRTGTDTQYF
TRBD2	TRBV18	TRBJ2-3	once	TGTGCCAGCTCACCACTCCCCGCTAGCGGCAACACAGATACGCAGTATTTT	CASSPLPASGNTDTQYF